This entry describes one T cell receptor beta chain. Antigen specificity is unknown. Generated by immunoSEQ multiplex PCR, the TCRdb table keeps only in-frame clones and is missing some. The sample lists some 120,000 clones; more than 90% were seen once. This entry is derived from a study of graft-versus-host responses after intestinal transplantation. Whole-study context: Isolated intestinal, liver-intestinal, or multivisceral transplants were what recipients had.

Germline assignment: CDR1 MNHNS and CDR2 SASEGT. This CDR3 spans 16 amino acids. The V end was cut by 2 bases, the J end by 7 bases, with 18 bases between. Points from the study as a whole: Graft-versus-host to host-versus-graft clonal ratios in allografts were high in patients with graft-donor T cell macrochimerism.

V is TRBV6-1 and J is TRBJ2-1; D might be TRBD1 (6 bases). The TCR was taken from a human donor who received an intestinal transplant. This material consisted of unstimulated CD4+ T cells sorted from spleen or lymph node cells, taken before intestinal transplant. CDR3 sequence: CASSELMSRGWNEQFF. In nucleotides, the CDR3 is TGTGCCAGCAGTGAATTAATGTCCAGGGGCTGGAATGAGCAGTTCTTC.